This T cell receptor (beta chain) originates from a study of blood T cell repertoires in COVID-19. Study background: From T cells, B-cell-depleted T cells, or PBMCs came the material, which was cDNA or gDNA.

Per the authors' pipeline: The assay estimated nucleated cells by amplifying reference gene primers. Generated by immunoSEQ multiplex PCR, the TCRdb table keeps only in-frame clones and is missing some. V and J calls and clone size are copied from that table; D and trimming were computed from the DNA. The sample holds 150,000 to 200,000 clones; more than 70% are singletons and the top ten take about 3%. This clone appeared once. CDR1 is ENHRY, CDR2 SYGVKD, per germline. This CDR3 comprises 12 residues. The V gene lost 5 bases and the J gene lost 4 bases, with 8 bases spanning the gap. The receptor was isolated from an elderly woman with active or convalescent COVID-19. The chain is built from TRBV10-3 and TRBJ1-1, with unresolved D. The specimen was peripheral blood. CDR3 DNA sequence: TGTGCCATCAGTAAAGAGGGCACTGAAGCTTTCTTT. This gives the protein CAISKEGTEAFF.